A single TCR beta chain is shown here with its context. These data belong to a study of blood T cell repertoires in COVID-19. Overall study: The study drew acute and convalescent COVID-19 samples from the United States, Italy and Spain. T cells, B-cell-depleted T cells, or PBMCs supplied cDNA or gDNA.

Authors' processing steps: The assay estimated nucleated cells by amplifying reference gene primers. Method: immunoSEQ multiplex PCR; TCRdb's copy keeps in-frame clones and lacks some. Clonal size and the V and J genes are those of that table, whereas D and trimming came from the DNA. The table records 45,000 to 55,000 clones, over 70% of them present only once. Between the trimmed V and J ends, which lost 2 bases and 3 bases, there was a span of 7 bases. Germline V CDR1 and CDR2: MNHNS, SASEGT. This CDR3 comprises 13 residues. The sample consisted of peripheral blood. The receptor was derived from a human donor with active or convalescent COVID-19. The donor label of this sample is uncertain. The rearrangement joins TRBV6-1 to TRBJ1-2; D is undetermined. CDR3: CASSELADYGYTF. The CDR3 DNA is TGTGCCAGCAGTGAATTGGCAGACTATGGCTACACCTTC.